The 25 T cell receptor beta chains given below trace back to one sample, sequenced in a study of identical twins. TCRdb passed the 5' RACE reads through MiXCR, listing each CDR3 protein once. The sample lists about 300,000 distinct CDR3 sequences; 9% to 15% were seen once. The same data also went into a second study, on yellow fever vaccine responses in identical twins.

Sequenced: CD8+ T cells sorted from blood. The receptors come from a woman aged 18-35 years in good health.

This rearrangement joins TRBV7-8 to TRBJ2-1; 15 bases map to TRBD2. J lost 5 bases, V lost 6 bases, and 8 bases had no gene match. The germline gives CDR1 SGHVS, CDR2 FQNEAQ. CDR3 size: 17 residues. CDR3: CASSLKWTSGRDNEQFF. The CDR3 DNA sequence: TGTGCCAGCAGTTTAAAGTGGACTAGCGGGAGGGACAATGAGCAGTTCTTC.

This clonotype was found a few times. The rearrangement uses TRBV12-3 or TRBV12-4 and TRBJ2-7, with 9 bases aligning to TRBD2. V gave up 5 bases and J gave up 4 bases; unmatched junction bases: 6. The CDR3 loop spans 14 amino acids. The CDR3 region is CASSHSGRSYEQYF. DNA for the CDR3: TGTGCCAGCAGTCACAGCGGGAGGTCGTACGAGCAGTACTTC.

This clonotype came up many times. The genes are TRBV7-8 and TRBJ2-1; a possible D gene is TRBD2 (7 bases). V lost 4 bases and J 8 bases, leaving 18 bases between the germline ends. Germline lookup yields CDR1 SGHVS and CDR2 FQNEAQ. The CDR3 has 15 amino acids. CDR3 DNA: TGTGCCAGCAGCTCGAAGGGGGGGCTTTTCGATGAGCAGTTCTTC. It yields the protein CASSSKGGLFDEQFF.

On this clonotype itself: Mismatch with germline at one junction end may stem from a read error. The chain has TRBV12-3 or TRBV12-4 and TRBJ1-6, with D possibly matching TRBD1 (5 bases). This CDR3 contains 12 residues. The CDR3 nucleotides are TGTGCCTGCAGGGTCGATAATTCACCCCTCCACTTT. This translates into CACRVDNSPLHF.

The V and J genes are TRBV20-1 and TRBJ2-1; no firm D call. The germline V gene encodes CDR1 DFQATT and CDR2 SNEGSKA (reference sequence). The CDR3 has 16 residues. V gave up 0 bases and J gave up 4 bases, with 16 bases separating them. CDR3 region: CSARDLDRASYNEQFF. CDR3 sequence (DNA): TGCAGTGCTAGAGATCTCGATAGGGCTTCATACAATGAGCAGTTCTTC.

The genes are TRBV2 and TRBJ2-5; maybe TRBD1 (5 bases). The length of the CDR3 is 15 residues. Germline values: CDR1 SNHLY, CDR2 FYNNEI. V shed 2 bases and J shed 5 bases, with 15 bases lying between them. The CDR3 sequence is CASSELGHWFETQYF. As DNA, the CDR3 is TGTGCCAGCAGTGAATTAGGACATTGGTTCGAGACCCAGTACTTC.

The CDR3 DNA sequence: TGCGCCAGCAGGAAGGATGGGGGCTTGGGCAATGAGCAGTTCTTC. It is translated as CASRKDGGLGNEQFF. The V and J genes are TRBV5-1 and TRBJ2-1; D may be TRBD1 (6 bases). Germline CDR1 is SGHRS and CDR2 is YFSETQ. The CDR3 has 15 residues. V was shortened by 5 bases and J by 6 bases, with 18 bases between the two germline ends.

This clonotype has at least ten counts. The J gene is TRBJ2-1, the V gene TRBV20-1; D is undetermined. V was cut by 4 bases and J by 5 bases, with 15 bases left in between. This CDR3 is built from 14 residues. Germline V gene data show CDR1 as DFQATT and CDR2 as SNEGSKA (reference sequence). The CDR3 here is CSAMIPRGHNEQFF. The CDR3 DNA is TGCAGTGCTATGATTCCCCGAGGACACAATGAGCAGTTCTTC.

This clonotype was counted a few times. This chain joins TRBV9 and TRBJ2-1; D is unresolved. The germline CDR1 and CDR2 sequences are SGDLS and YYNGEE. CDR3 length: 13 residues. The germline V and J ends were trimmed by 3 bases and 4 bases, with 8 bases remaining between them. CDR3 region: CASSEDEYNEQFF. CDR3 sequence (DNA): TGTGCCAGCAGCGAAGACGAGTACAATGAGCAGTTCTTC.

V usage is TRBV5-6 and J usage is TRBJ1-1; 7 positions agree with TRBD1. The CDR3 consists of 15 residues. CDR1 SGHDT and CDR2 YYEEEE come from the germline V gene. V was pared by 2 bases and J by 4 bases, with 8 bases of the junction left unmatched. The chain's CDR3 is CASSFQGGWGTEAFF. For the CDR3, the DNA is TGTGCCAGCAGCTTCCAAGGGGGCTGGGGCACTGAAGCTTTCTTT.

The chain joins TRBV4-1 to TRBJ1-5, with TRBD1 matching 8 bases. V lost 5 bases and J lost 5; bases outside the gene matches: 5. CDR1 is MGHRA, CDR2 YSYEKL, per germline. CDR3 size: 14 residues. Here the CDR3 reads CASSGQGWDQPQHF. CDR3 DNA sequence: TGCGCCAGCAGCGGACAGGGTTGGGATCAGCCCCAGCATTTT.

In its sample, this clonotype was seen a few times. For the CDR3, the DNA is TGCGCCAGCAGCCAAGCCCCTAGCGGGGACTACGAGCAGTACGTC. Its translation is CASSQAPSGDYEQYV. The chain is built from TRBV4-1 and TRBJ2-7; TRBD2 matches 9 bases. The germline V gene encodes CDR1 MGHRA and CDR2 YSYEKL. CDR3 length equals 15 residues. The V segment lost 1 base and the J segment 3 bases; nucleotides outside the gene matches: 4.

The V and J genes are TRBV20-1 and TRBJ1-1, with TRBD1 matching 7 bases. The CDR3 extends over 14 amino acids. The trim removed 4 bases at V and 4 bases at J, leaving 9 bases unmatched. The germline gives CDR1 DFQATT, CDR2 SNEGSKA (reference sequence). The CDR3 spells CSAKRQGGGTEAFF. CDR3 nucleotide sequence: TGCAGTGCTAAAAGACAGGGAGGAGGCACTGAAGCTTTCTTT.

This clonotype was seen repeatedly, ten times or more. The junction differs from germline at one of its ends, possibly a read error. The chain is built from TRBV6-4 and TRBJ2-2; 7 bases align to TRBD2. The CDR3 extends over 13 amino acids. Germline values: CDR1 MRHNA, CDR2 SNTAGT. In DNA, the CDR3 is TGTGCCAGTAGCGGGTCGAATACCGGGGAGCTGTTTTTT. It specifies CASSGSNTGELFF.

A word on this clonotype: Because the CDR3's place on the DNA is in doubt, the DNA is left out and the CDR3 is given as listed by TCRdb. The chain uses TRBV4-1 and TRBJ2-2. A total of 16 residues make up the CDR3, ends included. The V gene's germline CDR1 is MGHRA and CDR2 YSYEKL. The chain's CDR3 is CASSQGRPVAGELFFF.

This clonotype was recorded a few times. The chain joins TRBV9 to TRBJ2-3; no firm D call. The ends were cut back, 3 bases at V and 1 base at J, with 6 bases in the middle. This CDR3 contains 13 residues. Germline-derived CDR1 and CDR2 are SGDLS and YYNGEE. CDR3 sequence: CASSAPRTDTQYF. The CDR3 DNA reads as TGTGCCAGCAGCGCACCCCGCACAGATACGCAGTATTTT.

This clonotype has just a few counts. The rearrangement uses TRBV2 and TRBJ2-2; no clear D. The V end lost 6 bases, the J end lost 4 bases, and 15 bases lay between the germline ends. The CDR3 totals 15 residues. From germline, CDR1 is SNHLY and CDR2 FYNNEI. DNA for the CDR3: TGTGCCAGCAGCCCCGACGGATGGGGCACCGGGGAGCTGTTTTTT. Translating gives CASSPDGWGTGELFF.

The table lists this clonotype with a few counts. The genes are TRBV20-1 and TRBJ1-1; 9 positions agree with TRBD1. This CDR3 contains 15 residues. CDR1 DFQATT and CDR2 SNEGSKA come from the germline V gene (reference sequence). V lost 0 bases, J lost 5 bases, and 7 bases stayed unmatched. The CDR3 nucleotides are TGCAGTGCTAGAGATCCGGACAGGGGTGAGACTGAAGCTTTCTTT. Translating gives CSARDPDRGETEAFF.

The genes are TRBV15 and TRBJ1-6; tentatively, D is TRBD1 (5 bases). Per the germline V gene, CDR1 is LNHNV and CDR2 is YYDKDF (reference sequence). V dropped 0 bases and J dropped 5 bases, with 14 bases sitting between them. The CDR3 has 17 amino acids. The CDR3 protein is CATSRDVPGPNNSPLHF. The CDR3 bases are TGTGCCACCAGCAGAGATGTTCCAGGGCCTAATAATTCACCCCTCCACTTT.

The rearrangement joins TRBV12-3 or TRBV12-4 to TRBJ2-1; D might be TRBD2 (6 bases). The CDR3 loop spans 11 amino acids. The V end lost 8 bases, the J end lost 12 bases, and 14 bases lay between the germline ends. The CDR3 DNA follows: TGTGCCAGCGGCTCTCCCGGGAGGCAGTTCTTC. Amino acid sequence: CASGSPGRQFF.

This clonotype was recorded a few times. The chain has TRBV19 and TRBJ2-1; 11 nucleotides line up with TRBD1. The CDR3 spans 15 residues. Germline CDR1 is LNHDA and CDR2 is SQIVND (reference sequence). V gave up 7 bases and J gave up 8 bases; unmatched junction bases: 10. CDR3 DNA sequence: TGTGCCAGTACCAAGGGGACAGGGGGGTTAGATGAGCAGTTCTTC. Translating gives CASTKGTGGLDEQFF.

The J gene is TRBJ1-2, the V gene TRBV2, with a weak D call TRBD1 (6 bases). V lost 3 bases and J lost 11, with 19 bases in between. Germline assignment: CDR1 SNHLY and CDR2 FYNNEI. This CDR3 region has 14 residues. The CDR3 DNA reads TGTGCCAGCAGTGATTGGGAGGGTCTACAGGGATACACCTTC. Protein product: CASSDWEGLQGYTF.

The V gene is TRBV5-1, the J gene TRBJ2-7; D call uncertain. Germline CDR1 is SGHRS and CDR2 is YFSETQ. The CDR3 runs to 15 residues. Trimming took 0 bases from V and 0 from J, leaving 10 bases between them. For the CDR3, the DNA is TGCGCCAGCAGCTTGGAAAGTGAGAGCTCCTACGAGCAGTACGTC. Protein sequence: CASSLESESSYEQYV.

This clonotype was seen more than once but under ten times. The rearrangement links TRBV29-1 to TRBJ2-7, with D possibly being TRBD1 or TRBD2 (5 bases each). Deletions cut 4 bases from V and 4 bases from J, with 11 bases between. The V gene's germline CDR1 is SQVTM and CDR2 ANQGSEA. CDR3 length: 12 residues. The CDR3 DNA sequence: TGCAGCGTTGCGGACGGGACGTACGAGCAGTACGTC. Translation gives CSVADGTYEQYV.

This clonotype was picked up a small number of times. This chain's CDR3 is CSATSKRGVYEQYV. The CDR3 nucleotides are TGCAGTGCTACCAGCAAGCGGGGGGTATACGAGCAGTACGTC. This chain joins TRBV20-1 and TRBJ2-7, with TRBD2 matching over 9 bases. With 4 bases clipped from V and 4 bases from J, the junction kept 8 bases outside the gene matches. The CDR3 spans 14 residues. Germline V gives CDR1 DFQATT, CDR2 SNEGSKA (reference sequence).